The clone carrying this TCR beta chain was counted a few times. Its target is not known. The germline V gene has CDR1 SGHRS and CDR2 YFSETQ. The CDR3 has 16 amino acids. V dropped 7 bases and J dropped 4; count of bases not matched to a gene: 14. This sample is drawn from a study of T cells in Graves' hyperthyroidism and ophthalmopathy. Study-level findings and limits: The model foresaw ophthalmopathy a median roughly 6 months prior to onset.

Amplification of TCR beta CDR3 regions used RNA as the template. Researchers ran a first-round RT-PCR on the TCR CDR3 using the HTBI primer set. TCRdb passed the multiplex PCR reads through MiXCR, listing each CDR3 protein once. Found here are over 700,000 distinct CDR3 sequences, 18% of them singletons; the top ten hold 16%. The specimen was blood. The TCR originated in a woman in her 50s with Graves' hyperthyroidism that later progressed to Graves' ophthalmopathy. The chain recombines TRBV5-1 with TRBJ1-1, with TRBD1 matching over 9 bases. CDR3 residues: CASLSGQGLHSTEAFF. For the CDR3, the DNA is TGCGCCAGCCTCTCGGGACAGGGCCTCCACAGCACTGAAGCTTTCTTT.